This TCR beta chain is from a study of OX40 agonist ivuxolimab in advanced cancers. About the study: Ivuxolimab is a fully human IgG2 antibody that activates OX40 (CD134). Among those treated, three patients had partial responses, one with hepatocellular carcinoma and two with cutaneous melanoma. Aged 23 to 79 with a mean of approximately 60 years, they were 75% to 85% male. The study's findings and limits: Expanded clones belonging to CD8+ T cells outnumbered, on average, those of CD4+.

This clone has a single count. Antigen: not known. The data were produced by immunoSEQ multiplex PCR, yet TCRdb's version contains in-frame clones alone and is incomplete. The sample has over 55,000 clones, around 93% seen once; the top ten hold 1.5% to 2%. The trim removed 3 bases at V and 2 bases at J, leaving 7 bases unmatched. There are 15 residues in the CDR3. Germline CDR1 is SGHRS and CDR2 is YFSETQ. This sequence was found in an adult with an advanced solid tumor such as melanoma, head and neck, liver or kidney cancer. V is TRBV5-1 and J is TRBJ1-1, with 7 bases identical to TRBD1. The input for sequencing was CD4+ or CD8+ T cells sorted from blood, taken in a trial of the OX40 agonist ivuxolimab. DNA of the CDR3: TGCGCCAGCAGCTCCTTCAGGGGGGATAACACTGAAGCTTTCTTT. Protein: CASSSFRGDNTEAFF.